The 3 T cell receptor beta chains below come from one sample, sequenced in a study of blood T cell repertoires in COVID-19. Clones were read by immunoSEQ multiplex PCR, and TCRdb kept only the in-frame ones, dropping some. This table holds about 100,000 clones, over 80% found once. The sequenced material came from peripheral blood. The receptors stem from a man between 50 and 59 years old with active COVID-19.

This clone occurred once. The chain employs TRBV10-2 and TRBJ1-6; D is unresolved. CDR3 size: 16 residues. Germline V gene lookup returns CDR1 WSHSY and CDR2 SAAADI. With 6 bases removed from V and 10 bases from J, the gap between germline ends came to 22 bases. CDR3 region: CASRDSQRALGSPLHF. In DNA, the CDR3 is TGCGCCAGCAGGGACTCACAGAGGGCTTTGGGATCACCCCTCCACTTT.

The chain combines TRBV27 with TRBJ2-5; D is unresolved. The CDR3 totals 13 residues. Germline V gives CDR1 MNHEY, CDR2 SMNVEV (reference sequence). Deletions cut 7 bases from V and 4 bases from J, with 13 bases between. The CDR3 nucleotides read TGTGCCAGCACCAGGCGTGAACGAGAGACCCAGTACTTC. As protein: CASTRRERETQYF.

V usage is TRBV28 and J usage is TRBJ1-1; D is unclear. This CDR3 region has 13 residues. The V gene's germline CDR1 is MDHEN and CDR2 SYDVKM. V was shortened by 4 bases and J by 1 base, with 7 bases between the two germline ends. This chain's CDR3 is CASSSSPNTEAFF. The CDR3 DNA reads as TGTGCCAGCAGTTCGAGCCCGAACACTGAAGCTTTCTTT.